This T cell receptor beta chain derives from a study of CD8+CD57+ T cells in acquired aplastic anemia. Study information: The study obtained an average of 3.2 ug of DNA from sorted CD4+ and CD8+ cells.

Template material for TCR beta VDJ and CDR3 profiling consisted of genomic DNA. TCRdb reprocessed the reads with MiXCR, giving one entry per CDR3 protein. In the table there are around 170,000 distinct CDR3 sequences, less than 55% of which are singletons. This clonotype was counted ten times or more. The germline CDR1 and CDR2 sequences are MNHEY and SVGAGI. Trimming took 0 bases from V and 4 from J; bases not matched to a gene: 2. The CDR3 length is 14 residues. The sequenced material came from sorted CD4+, CD8+, or CD8+CD57+ T cells (not recorded which) from PBMCs. The receptor was isolated from a human donor in good health. J is TRBJ1-2 and V is TRBV6-5; TRBD1 matches at 7 bases. The CDR3 loop is CASSYSGQFYGYTF. CDR3 DNA: TGTGCCAGCAGTTACTCGGGACAGTTCTATGGCTACACCTTC.